This entry is about one T cell receptor beta chain. The target antigen is unknown. One end of the junction does not line up with germline, which may come from a read error. The Oncomine TCR Beta short-read assay generated sequence data from the DNA of cultured CD4+ T cells. Using its own MiXCR run on the PCR reads, TCRdb lists one record per CDR3 protein. The sample has roughly 5,300 distinct CDR3 sequences, nearly 35% seen once. Treatment defined: approximately 9-day PBMC culture with coronavirus spike peptide pools or control peptides (ViraFEST assay). Unexposed donor CD4+ T cells predated the COVID-19 pandemic, collected 2011-2018. The data were taken from a study of vaccination and CD4 T cells after COVID-19. Turning to the study itself: Six males and four females constituted the convalescent cohort, two of whom were Hispanic. Median time from second vaccine dose to sampling was about 70 days (14 to 241). Overlapping SARS-CoV-2, HCoV-NL63, HCoV-OC43 and HCoV-229E spike peptides were used to stimulate cells.

The CDR3 has 13 residues. Germline lookup yields CDR1 SGHDT and CDR2 YYEEEE. The chain couples TRBV5-6 to TRBJ1-2; D perhaps matches TRBD1 (5 bases). The TCR sequence derives from a human donor in good health. The sample comprised CD4+ T cells from blood, cultured in vitro. In nucleotides, the CDR3 is TGTGTCAGCAGCCATTCCGGGGCCTATGGCTACACCTTC. This gives the protein CVSSHSGAYGYTF.